A selection of T cell receptor beta chains follows, all from one sample in a study of CD8 T cells in ankylosing spondylitis. Each CDR3 protein is one row after TCRdb ran MiXCR on the 5' RACE reads. The repertoire includes around 890,000 distinct CDR3 sequences, 10% to 15% of them detected once, and less than 0.65% sits in the top ten. Input material: blood, either unsorted or a sorted T cell fraction (not recorded which). The receptors were gathered from a male donor with ankylosing spondylitis. Both conserved end residues are part of each CDR3. D genes are given only for firm matches. The size entry is marked missing in some rows and otherwise reads once, few, many or a size class.

abundance	d_gene	v_gene	j_gene	CDR3nt	CDR3aa
few	TRBD2	TRBV20-1	TRBJ2-1	TGCAGTGCTAGCGCCTTTGGCGGGAGGGCCCTTTACAATGAGCAGTTCTTC	CSASAFGGRALYNEQFF
few	TRBD1	TRBV6-2/TRBV6-3	TRBJ1-2	TGTGCCAGCAGTCGACAGGGACAAAACTATGGCTACACCTTC	CASSRQGQNYGYTF
few	.	TRBV15	TRBJ2-1	TGTGCCACCAGCGGCCCTATCGAGGAGTCCCACTACAATGAGCAGTTCTTC	CATSGPIEESHYNEQFF
.	.	TRBV13	TRBJ2-7	TGTGCCAGCAGCTTAGAAGCAGGGAGCGAGCAGTACTTC	CASSLEAGSEQYF
few	TRBD1	TRBV7-2	TRBJ1-5	TGTGCCAGCAGCTGGGGACAGATACAGCCCCAGCATTTT	CASSWGQIQPQHF
few	TRBD1	TRBV15	TRBJ2-7	TGTGCCACCAGCAGAGATCAGAGGGGGCTTTACGAGCAGTACTTC	CATSRDQRGLYEQYF
.	.	TRBV29-1	TRBJ1-1	TGCAGCTTCTCCGGGGAGAACACTGAAGCTTTCTTT	CSFSGENTEAFF
few	.	TRBV14	TRBJ2-3	TGTGCCAGCAGCCCCGAGGGCCACGCTAGCACAGATACGCAGTATTTT	CASSPEGHASTDTQYF
.	.	TRBV6-4	TRBJ1-1	TGTGCCAGCAGTGCCCGAGGACGGATCGGTGAAGCTTTCTTT	CASSARGRIGEAFF
few	.	TRBV12-3/TRBV12-4	TRBJ1-1	TGTGCCAGCAGTCCGATTACCCGGAACACTGAAGCTTTCTTT	CASSPITRNTEAFF
.	.	TRBV29-1	TRBJ1-1	TGCAGCGTTGAAGATCTTCGTTCCAACAAGATTGGGATACTGCAGGACACTGAAGCTTTCTTT	CSVEDLRSNKIGILQDTEAFF
.	.	TRBV6-1	TRBJ1-1	TGTGCCAGCAGTGAAGCCGCAGAGGCTGAAGCTTTCTTT	CASSEAAEAEAFF
few	TRBD2	TRBV24-1	TRBJ2-3	TGTGCCACCAGTGCCATAGACGGGGGGGATACAGATACGCAGTATTTT	CATSAIDGGDTDTQYF
.	.	TRBV4-3	TRBJ2-7	TGCGCCAGCAGCCAAGGGTGGGAGAGCTCCTACGAGCAGTACTTC	CASSQGWESSYEQYF
.	.	TRBV7-2	TRBJ2-6	TGTGCCAGCAGCTTAAGTGCAGTCCCTGGGGCCAACGTCCTGACTTTC	CASSLSAVPGANVLTF
few	.	TRBV20-1	TRBJ2-1	TGCAGTGCCAGTCCACTAGGGCGGAATGAGCAGTTCTTC	CSASPLGRNEQFF
.	.	TRBV6-5	TRBJ2-1	TGTGCCAGCAGTTACAACGGGAAGAGGGTGCAGTTCTTC	CASSYNGKRVQFF
.	.	TRBV24-1	TRBJ2-1	TGTGCCACCAGTGATTTGCGCAGGGATGAGCAGTTCTTC	CATSDLRRDEQFF
once	.	TRBV9	TRBJ2-1	TGTGCCAGCAGCGTAACCTTAGTTTTGGGTGAGCAGTTCTTC	CASSVTLVLGEQFF
few	.	TRBV5-1	TRBJ1-4	TGCGCCAGCAGCTTAATGGGGGGACCTAATGAAAAACTGTTTTTT	CASSLMGGPNEKLFF
many	.	TRBV9	TRBJ1-6	TGTGCCAGCAGCTCCGGGTATTCACCCCTCCACTTT	CASSSGYSPLHF
few	TRBD2	TRBV6-2/TRBV6-3	TRBJ2-7	TGTGCCAGCAGTTACGCGGGGGGCTCCTACGAGCAGTACTTC	CASSYAGGSYEQYF
.	TRBD2	TRBV11-2	TRBJ2-7	TGTGCCAGTAGGCGAATAGCGGGAGGTGAGCAGTACTTC	CASRRIAGGEQYF
.	.	TRBV6-1	TRBJ2-2	TGTGCCAGCGGAACAATGAACACCGGGGAGCTGTTTTTT	CASGTMNTGELFF
.	TRBD1	TRBV20-1	TRBJ1-2	TGCAGTGCTAGCCCGGGACAGGGGTCCTATGGCTACACCTTC	CSASPGQGSYGYTF
.	.	TRBV18	TRBJ2-7	TGTGCCAGCTCACCACCTTCGTCTCCCTACGAGCAGTACTTC	CASSPPSSPYEQYF
.	TRBD1	TRBV29-1	TRBJ2-7	TGCAGCGTTCGACAGGGTGGCTCCTACGAGCAGTACTTC	CSVRQGGSYEQYF
few	.	TRBV21-1	TRBJ1-6	TGTGCCAGCAGTCGGGCAGGGTTCTCCTATAATTCACCCCTCCACTTT	CASSRAGFSYNSPLHF
.	TRBD1	TRBV5-6	TRBJ2-4	TGTGCCAGCAGCCTAACAGGGGCAGAGCACATTCAGTACTTC	CASSLTGAEHIQYF
few	.	TRBV12-3/TRBV12-4	TRBJ2-3	TGTGCCAGCAGGGCCGGTCGAGGCACAGATACGCAGTATTTT	CASRAGRGTDTQYF
.	.	TRBV18	TRBJ2-3	TGTGCCAGCTCACCACGTGACGGCACAGATACGCAGTATTTT	CASSPRDGTDTQYF
.	.	TRBV4-2	TRBJ2-5	TGTGCCAGCAGCCAAGATAGGGGTATCCAAGAGACCCAGTACTTC	CASSQDRGIQETQYF
few	.	TRBV15	TRBJ1-2	TGTGCCACCAGCAGGGGGGCGACAGCCTATGGCTACACCTTC	CATSRGATAYGYTF
few	TRBD1	TRBV28	TRBJ1-1	TGTGCCAGCGGTCCTTATCGACAGGGTGTAGCTTTCTTT	CASGPYRQGVAFF
few	.	TRBV12-3/TRBV12-4	TRBJ2-6	TGTGCCAGCAGACATGGAGCAGCTGGGGCCAACGTCCTGACTTTC	CASRHGAAGANVLTF
.	.	TRBV5-1	TRBJ2-2	TGCGCCAGCAGCTTAACCGGGACACCTACCGGGGAGCTGTTTTTT	CASSLTGTPTGELFF
many	.	TRBV29-1	TRBJ2-3	TGCAGCGTTGAGACCCCGCTGGATACGCAGTATTTT	CSVETPLDTQYF
.	.	TRBV4-3	TRBJ1-1	TGCGCCAGCAGCCAAGATCTGAGCAGTTGGGACACTGAAGCTTTCTTT	CASSQDLSSWDTEAFF
.	.	TRBV5-1	TRBJ1-2	TGCGCCAGCAGCTTCTCCGACAGTCGGGGCTACACCTTC	CASSFSDSRGYTF
many	.	TRBV29-1	TRBJ1-5	TGCAGCGTTGGGATACAGAACAATCAGCCCCAGCATTTT	CSVGIQNNQPQHF
.	TRBD1	TRBV11-2	TRBJ2-6	TGTGCCAGCAGCGACTTGGACAGGCTCTCTGGGGCCAACGTCCTGACTTTC	CASSDLDRLSGANVLTF
many	.	TRBV5-1	TRBJ2-1	TGCGCCAGCAGCCTAGGACAGTCCCAAGAGCAGTTCTTC	CASSLGQSQEQFF
many	.	TRBV29-1	TRBJ2-3	TGCAGCGCTGAGGGGCGGAGAACAGATACGCAGTATTTT	CSAEGRRTDTQYF
few	TRBD2	TRBV7-2	TRBJ2-7	TGTGCCAGCAGCTTATCCCTAGCGGGTGGCAACTACGAGCAGTACTTC	CASSLSLAGGNYEQYF
.	.	TRBV10-3	TRBJ2-3	TGTGCCATTAGAATAGAGGATACGCAGTATTTT	CAIRIEDTQYF
.	.	TRBV2	TRBJ1-1	TGTGCCAGCAGTGAAAATGTGAACACTGAAGCTTTCTTT	CASSENVNTEAFF
.	TRBD2	TRBV6-2/TRBV6-3	TRBJ2-3	TGTGCCAGCAGTTCCGGTTTGGGGCGGGAGGGCCCAGATACGCAGTATTTT	CASSSGLGREGPDTQYF
few	.	TRBV24-1	TRBJ1-2	TGTGCCACCAGTGAACCACAGGCCCAAGAGATCTATGGCTACACCTTC	CATSEPQAQEIYGYTF
once	.	TRBV4-3	TRBJ2-2	TGCGCCAGCAGCCAAGAAGGTGACACCGGGGAGCTGTTTTTT	CASSQEGDTGELFF
few	.	TRBV30	TRBJ1-5	TGTGCCTGGACAACGAAGGGGGAATTTAGCAATCAGCCCCAGCATTTT	CAWTTKGEFSNQPQHF
few	TRBD1	TRBV5-1	TRBJ2-2	TGCGCCAGCAGCTTCGACAGGGCGGACACCGGGGAGCTGTTTTTT	CASSFDRADTGELFF
.	.	TRBV4-3	TRBJ2-7	TGCGCCAGCAGCCAAGATATAATGACGGGAAGAATAGCGGTTGCCTACGAGCAGTACTTC	CASSQDIMTGRIAVAYEQYF
.	.	TRBV27	TRBJ1-5	TGTGCCAGCAGCTTCAGAGGTCCCTATCAGCCCCAGCATTTT	CASSFRGPYQPQHF